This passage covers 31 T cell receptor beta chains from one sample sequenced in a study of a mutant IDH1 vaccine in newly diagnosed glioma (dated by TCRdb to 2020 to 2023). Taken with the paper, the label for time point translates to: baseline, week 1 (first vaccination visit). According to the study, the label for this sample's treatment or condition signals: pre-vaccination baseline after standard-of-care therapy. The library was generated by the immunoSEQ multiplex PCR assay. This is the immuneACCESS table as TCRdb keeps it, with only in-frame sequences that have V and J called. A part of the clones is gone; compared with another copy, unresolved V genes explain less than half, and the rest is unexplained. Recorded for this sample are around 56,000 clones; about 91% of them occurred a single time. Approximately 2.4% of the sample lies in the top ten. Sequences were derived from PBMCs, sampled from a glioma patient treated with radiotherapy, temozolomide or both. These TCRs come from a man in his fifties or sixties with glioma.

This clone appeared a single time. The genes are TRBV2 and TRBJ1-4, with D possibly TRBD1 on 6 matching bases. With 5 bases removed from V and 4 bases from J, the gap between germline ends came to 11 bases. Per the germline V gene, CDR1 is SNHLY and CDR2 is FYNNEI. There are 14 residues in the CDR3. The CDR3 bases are TGTGCCAGCAGTCCCCAGGGGCTTAATGAAAAACTGTTTTTT. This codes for CASSPQGLNEKLFF.

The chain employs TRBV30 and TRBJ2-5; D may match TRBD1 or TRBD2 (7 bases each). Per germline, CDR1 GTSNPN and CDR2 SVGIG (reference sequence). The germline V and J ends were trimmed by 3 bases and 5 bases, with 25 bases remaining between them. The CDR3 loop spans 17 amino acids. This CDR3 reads CAWSGERQGGTRETQYF. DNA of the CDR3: TGTGCCTGGAGCGGGGAGAGACAGGGAGGGACGAGGGAGACCCAGTACTTC.

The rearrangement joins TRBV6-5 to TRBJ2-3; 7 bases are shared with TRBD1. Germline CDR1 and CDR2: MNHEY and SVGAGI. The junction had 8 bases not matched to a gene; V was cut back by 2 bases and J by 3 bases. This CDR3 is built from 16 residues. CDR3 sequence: CASSYSANRGTDTQYF. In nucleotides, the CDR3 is TGTGCCAGCAGTTACAGTGCGAACAGGGGTACAGATACGCAGTATTTT.

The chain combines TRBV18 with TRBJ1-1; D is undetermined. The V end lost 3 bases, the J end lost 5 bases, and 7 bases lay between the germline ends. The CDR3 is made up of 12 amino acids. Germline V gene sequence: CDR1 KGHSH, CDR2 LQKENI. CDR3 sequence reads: CASSPSSTEAFF. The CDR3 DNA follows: TGTGCCAGCTCACCTTCTAGTACTGAAGCTTTCTTT.

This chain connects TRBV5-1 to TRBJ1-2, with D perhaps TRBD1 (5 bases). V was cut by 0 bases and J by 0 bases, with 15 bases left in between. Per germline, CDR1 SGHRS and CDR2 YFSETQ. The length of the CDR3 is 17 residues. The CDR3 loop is CASSLGPPGVTNYGYTF. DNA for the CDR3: TGCGCCAGCAGCTTGGGGCCCCCGGGGGTTACTAACTATGGCTACACCTTC. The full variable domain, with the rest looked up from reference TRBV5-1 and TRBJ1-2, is KAGVTQTPRYLIKTRGQQVTLSCSPISGHRSVSWYQQTPGQGLQFLFEYFSETQRNKGNFPGRFSGRQFSNSRSEMNVSTLELGDSALYLCASSLGPPGVTNYGYTFGSGTRLTVV.

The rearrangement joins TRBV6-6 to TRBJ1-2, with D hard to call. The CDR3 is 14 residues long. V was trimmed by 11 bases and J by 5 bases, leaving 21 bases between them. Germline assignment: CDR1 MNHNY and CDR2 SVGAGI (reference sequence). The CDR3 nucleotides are TGTGCCGGGAGCAGTGGCCGGATTACATATGGCTACACCTTC. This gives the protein CAGSSGRITYGYTF.

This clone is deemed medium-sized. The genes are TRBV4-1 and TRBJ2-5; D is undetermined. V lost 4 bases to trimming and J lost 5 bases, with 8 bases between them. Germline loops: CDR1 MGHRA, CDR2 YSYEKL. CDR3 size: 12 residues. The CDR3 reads CASSPSRETQYF. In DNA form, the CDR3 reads TGCGCCAGCAGCCCAAGCCGGGAGACCCAGTACTTC.

In nucleotides, the CDR3 is TGCGCCAGCAGCTTGGCCTTGGTACTGAGGGCAGATACGCAGTATTTT. Residues: CASSLALVLRADTQYF. The chain links TRBV5-1 to TRBJ2-3; a weak D match, TRBD2 (5 bases). V was pared by 0 bases and J by 4 bases, with 15 bases between. Per the germline V gene, CDR1 is SGHRS and CDR2 is YFSETQ. The CDR3 consists of 16 residues.

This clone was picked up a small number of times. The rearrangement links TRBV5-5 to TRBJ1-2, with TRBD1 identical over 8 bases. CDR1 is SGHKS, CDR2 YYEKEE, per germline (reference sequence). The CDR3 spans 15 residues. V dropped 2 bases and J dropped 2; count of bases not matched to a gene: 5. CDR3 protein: CASSFTGGENYGYTF. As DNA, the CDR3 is TGTGCCAGCAGCTTTACAGGGGGGGAGAACTATGGCTACACCTTC.

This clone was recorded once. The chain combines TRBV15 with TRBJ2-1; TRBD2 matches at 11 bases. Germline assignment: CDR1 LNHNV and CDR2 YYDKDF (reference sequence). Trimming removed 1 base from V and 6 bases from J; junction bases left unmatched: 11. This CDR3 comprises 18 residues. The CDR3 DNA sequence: TGTGCCACCAGCAGAGCCGGACTAGCGGGCTCCTTAAGCAATGAGCAGTTCTTC. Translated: CATSRAGLAGSLSNEQFF.

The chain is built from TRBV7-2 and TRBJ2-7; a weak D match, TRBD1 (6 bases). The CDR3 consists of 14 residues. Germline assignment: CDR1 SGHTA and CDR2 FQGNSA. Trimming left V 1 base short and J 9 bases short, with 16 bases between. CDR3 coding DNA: TGTGCCAGCAGCTTAGAGGCATGGGACAACCGGCAGTACTTC. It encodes CASSLEAWDNRQYF.

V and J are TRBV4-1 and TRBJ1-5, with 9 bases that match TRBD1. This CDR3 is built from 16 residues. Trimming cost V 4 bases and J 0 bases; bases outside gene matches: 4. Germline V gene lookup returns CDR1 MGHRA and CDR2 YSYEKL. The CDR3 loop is CASSPGTGYSNQPQHF. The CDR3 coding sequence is TGCGCCAGCAGCCCCGGGACAGGGTATAGCAATCAGCCCCAGCATTTT.

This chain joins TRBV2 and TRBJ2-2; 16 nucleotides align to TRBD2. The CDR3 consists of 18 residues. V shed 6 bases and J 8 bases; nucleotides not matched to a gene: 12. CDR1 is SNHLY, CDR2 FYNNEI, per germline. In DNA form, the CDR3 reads TGTGCCAGCAGAAGGGGGACTAGCGGGAGGGCCGTCACGGGGGAGCTGTTTTTT. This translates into CASRRGTSGRAVTGELFF.

CDR3 residues: CASSQENYWVDEQFF. DNA of the CDR3: TGTGCCAGCAGCCAAGAAAATTACTGGGTGGATGAGCAGTTCTTC. V and J are TRBV14 and TRBJ2-1; the D is unclear. The V gene's germline CDR1 is SGHDN and CDR2 FVKESK. CDR3 size: 15 residues. V lost 0 bases and J 8 bases, leaving 14 bases between the germline ends. Variable domain in full (rest from reference TRBV14 and TRBJ2-1): EAGVTQFPSHSVIEKGQTVTLRCDPISGHDNLYWYRRVMGKEIKFLLHFVKESKQDESGMPNNRFLAERTGGTYSTLKVQPAELEDSGVYFCASSQENYWVDEQFFGPGTRLTVL.

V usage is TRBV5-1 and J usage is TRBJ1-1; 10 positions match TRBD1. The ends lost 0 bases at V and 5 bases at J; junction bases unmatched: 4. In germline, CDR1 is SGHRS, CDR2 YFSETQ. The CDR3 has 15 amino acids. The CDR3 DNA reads TGCGCCAGCAGCTTGGGGGACAGGGGAGGGACTGAAGCTTTCTTT. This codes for CASSLGDRGGTEAFF.

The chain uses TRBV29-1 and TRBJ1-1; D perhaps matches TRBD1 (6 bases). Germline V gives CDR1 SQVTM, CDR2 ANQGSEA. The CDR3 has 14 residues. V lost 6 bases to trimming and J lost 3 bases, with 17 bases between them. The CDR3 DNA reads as TGCAGCGTCGTTCCCAGGGGACCCGACACTGAAGCTTTCTTT. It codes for CSVVPRGPDTEAFF.

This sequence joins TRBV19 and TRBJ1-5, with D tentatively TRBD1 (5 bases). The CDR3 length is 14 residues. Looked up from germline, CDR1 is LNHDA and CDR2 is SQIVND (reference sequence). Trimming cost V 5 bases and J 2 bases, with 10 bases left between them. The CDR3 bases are TGTGCCAGTAGTTCGGGACCGGGCAATCAGCCCCAGCATTTT. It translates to CASSSGPGNQPQHF.

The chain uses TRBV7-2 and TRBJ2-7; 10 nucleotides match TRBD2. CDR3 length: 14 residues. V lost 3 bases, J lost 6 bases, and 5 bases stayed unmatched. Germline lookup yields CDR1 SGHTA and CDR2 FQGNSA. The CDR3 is CASSFGASGGEQYF. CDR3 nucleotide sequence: TGTGCCAGCAGCTTTGGGGCTAGCGGGGGCGAGCAGTACTTC. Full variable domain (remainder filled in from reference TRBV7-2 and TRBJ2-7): GAGVSQSPSNKVTEKGKDVELRCDPISGHTALYWYRQSLGQGLEFLIYFQGNSAPDKSGLPSDRFSAERTGGSVSTLTIQRTQQEDSAVYLCASSFGASGGEQYFGPGTRLTVT.

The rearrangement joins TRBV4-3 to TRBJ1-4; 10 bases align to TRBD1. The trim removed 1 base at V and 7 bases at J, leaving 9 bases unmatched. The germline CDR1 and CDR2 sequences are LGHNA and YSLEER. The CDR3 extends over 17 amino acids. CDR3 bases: TGCGCCAGCAGCCAAGCTCGGACAGGGGGGCAGGGTGAAAAACTGTTTTTT. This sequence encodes CASSQARTGGQGEKLFF.

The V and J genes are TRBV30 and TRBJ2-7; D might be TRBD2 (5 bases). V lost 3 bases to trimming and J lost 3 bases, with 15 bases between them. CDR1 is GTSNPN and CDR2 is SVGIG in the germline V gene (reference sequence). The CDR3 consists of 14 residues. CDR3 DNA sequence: TGTGCCTGGAGATTTGAAGGGAGCGGCTACGAGCAGTACTTC. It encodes CAWRFEGSGYEQYF.

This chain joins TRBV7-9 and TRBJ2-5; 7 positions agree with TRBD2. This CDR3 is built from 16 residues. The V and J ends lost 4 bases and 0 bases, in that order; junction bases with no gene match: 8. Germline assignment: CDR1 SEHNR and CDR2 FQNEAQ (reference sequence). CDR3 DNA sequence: TGTGCCAGCAGCTACCGGGACTACCGAAACCAAGAGACCCAGTACTTC. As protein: CASSYRDYRNQETQYF.

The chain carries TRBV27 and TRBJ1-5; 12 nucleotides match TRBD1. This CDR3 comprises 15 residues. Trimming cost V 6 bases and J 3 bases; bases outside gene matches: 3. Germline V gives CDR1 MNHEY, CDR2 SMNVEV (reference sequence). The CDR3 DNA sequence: TGTGCCAGCAGACGGGACAGGGGGCCCAATCAGCCCCAGCATTTT. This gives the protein CASRRDRGPNQPQHF.

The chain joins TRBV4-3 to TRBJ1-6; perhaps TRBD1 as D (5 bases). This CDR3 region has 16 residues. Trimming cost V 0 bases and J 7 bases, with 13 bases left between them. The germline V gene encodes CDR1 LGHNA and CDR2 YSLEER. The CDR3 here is CASSQDLAGTNSPLHF. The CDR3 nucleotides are TGCGCCAGCAGCCAAGATCTGGCAGGGACGAATTCACCCCTCCACTTT.

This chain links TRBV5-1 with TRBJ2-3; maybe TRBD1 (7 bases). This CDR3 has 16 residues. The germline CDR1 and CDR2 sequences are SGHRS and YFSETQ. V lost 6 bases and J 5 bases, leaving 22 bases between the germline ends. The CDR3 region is CASTRRGTGAGDTQYF. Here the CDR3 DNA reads TGCGCCAGCACCCGGCGGGGAACAGGGGCGGGAGATACGCAGTATTTT.

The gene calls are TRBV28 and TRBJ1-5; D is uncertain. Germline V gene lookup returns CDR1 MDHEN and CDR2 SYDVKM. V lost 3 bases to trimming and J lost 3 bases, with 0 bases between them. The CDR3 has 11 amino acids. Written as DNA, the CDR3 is TGTGCCAGCAGTTTCAATCAGCCCCAGCATTTT. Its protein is CASSFNQPQHF.

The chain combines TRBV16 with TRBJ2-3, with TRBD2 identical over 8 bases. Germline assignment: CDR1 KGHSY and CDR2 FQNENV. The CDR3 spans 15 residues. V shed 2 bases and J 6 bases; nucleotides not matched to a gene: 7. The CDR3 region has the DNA TGTGCCAGCAGCCAAATCGAGCGGGAGAGGGATACGCAGTATTTT. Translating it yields CASSQIERERDTQYF.

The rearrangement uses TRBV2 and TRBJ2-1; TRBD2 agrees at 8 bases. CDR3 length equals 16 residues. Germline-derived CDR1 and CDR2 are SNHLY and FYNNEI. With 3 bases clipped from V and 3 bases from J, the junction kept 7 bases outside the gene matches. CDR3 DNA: TGTGCCAGCAGTGAGAGGCTAGCGGGCAACTACAATGAGCAGTTCTTC. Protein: CASSERLAGNYNEQFF.

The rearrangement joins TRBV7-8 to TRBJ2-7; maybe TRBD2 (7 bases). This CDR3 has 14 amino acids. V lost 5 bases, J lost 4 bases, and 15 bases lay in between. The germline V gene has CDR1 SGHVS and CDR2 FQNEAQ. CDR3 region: CASSHGRGPYEQYF. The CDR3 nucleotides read TGTGCCAGCAGCCACGGGCGGGGGCCTTACGAGCAGTACTTC.

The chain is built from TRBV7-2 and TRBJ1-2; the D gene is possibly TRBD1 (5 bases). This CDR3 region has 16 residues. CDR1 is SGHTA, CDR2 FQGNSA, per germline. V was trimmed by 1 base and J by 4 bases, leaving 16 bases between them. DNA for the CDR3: TGTGCCAGCAGCTTAGGGGGGGGGTTTGGATCCTATGGCTACACCTTC. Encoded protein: CASSLGGGFGSYGYTF.

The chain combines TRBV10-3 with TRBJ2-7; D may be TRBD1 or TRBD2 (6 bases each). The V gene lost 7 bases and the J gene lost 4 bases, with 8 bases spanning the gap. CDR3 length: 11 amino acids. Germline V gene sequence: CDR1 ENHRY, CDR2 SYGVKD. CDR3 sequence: CAIKGGYEQYF. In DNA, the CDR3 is TGTGCCATCAAGGGGGGTTACGAGCAGTACTTC.

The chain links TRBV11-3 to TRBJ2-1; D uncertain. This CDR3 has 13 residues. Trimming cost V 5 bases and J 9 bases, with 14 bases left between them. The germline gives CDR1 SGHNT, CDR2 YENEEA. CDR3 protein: CASSPAVWGEQFF. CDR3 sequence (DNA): TGTGCCAGCAGCCCCGCCGTGTGGGGTGAGCAGTTCTTC. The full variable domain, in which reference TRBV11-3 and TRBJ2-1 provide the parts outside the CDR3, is EAGVVQSPRYKIIEKKQPVAFWCNPISGHNTLYWYLQNLGQGPELLIRYENEEAVDDSQLPKDRFSAERLKGVDSTLKIQPAELGDSAVYLCASSPAVWGEQFFGPGTRLTVL.